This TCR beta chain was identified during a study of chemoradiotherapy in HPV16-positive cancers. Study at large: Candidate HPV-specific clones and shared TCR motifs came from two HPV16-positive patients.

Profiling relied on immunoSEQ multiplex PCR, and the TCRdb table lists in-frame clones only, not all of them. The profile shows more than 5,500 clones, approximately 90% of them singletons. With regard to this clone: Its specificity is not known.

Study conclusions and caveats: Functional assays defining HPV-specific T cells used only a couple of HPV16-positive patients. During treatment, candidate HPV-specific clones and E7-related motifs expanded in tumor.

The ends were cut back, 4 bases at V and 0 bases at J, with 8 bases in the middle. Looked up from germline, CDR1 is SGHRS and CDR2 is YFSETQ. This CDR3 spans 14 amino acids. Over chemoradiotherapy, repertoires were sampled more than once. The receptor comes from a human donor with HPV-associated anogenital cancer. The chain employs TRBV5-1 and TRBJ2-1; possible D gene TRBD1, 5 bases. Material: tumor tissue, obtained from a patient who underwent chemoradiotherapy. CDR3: CASSIDSSYNEQFF. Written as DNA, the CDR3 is TGCGCCAGCAGCATTGACAGCTCCTACAATGAGCAGTTCTTC. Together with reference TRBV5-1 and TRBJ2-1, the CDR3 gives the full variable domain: KAGVTQTPRYLIKTRGQQVTLSCSPISGHRSVSWYQQTPGQGLQFLFEYFSETQRNKGNFPGRFSGRQFSNSRSEMNVSTLELGDSALYLCASSIDSSYNEQFFGPGTRLTVL.